The 10 T cell receptor beta chains below come from one sample, sequenced in a study of T cells in Graves' hyperthyroidism and ophthalmopathy. The CDR3 regions of TCR beta were amplified from RNA transcripts. A first-round RT-PCR of the TCR CDR3 used the HTBI primer set. TCRdb reanalysed the multiplex PCR reads using MiXCR and keeps one entry per CDR3 protein. Counted here are about 560,000 distinct CDR3 sequences, about 14% occurring once; the ten biggest clones make up 11% to 15%. The sample comprised blood. All receptors derive from a woman aged 40 to 50 with Graves' hyperthyroidism.

About this clonotype: The final CDR3 position lacks the conserved phenylalanine or tryptophan, pointing to a likely read error. This sequence joins TRBV30 and TRBJ2-7; 12 bases agree with TRBD1. The CDR3 consists of 15 residues. Germline V CDR1 and CDR2: GTSNPN, SVGIG (reference sequence). J lost 3 bases, V lost 0 bases, and 3 bases had no gene match. CDR3 nucleotide sequence: TGTGCCTGGAGTGTAGGGACAGGGGGCTTCTACGAGCAGTACCTC. Translating gives CAWSVGTGGFYEQYL.

This clonotype came up a few times. The CDR3 DNA reads as TGTGCCAGCAGCCAAGAGGAGACTAATTCCTACAATGAGCAGTTCTTC. This sequence encodes CASSQEETNSYNEQFF. V gene TRBV14 combines with J gene TRBJ2-1, with D possibly TRBD2 on 5 matching bases. Trimming stripped 0 bases from V and 1 base from J, with 10 bases between. Germline loops: CDR1 SGHDN, CDR2 FVKESK. This CDR3 comprises 16 residues.

This clonotype was seen ten or more times. V is TRBV20-1 and J is TRBJ2-2; tentative D call: TRBD1 (6 bases). V was shortened by 2 bases and J by 7 bases, with 14 bases between the two germline ends. The CDR3 contains 14 residues. Germline V lookup: CDR1 DFQATT, CDR2 SNEGSKA (reference sequence). DNA for the CDR3: TGCAGTGCTAGAAAAGAGGGGGTGGGCGGGGAGCTGTTTTTT. Protein sequence: CSARKEGVGGELFF.

The chain combines TRBV28 with TRBJ2-5, with D tentatively TRBD1 (7 bases). Trimming stripped 6 bases from V and 5 bases from J, with 16 bases between. Germline values: CDR1 MDHEN, CDR2 SYDVKM. CDR3 length: 14 residues. The CDR3 nucleotides read TGTGCCAGCAGGACAGGGATGAGCGGGGAGACCCAGTACTTC. Its protein product is CASRTGMSGETQYF.

The sample holds many counts of this clonotype. V usage is TRBV12-3 or TRBV12-4 and J usage is TRBJ2-3; D is unresolved. Trimming took 6 bases from V and 2 from J, leaving 3 bases between them. The CDR3 sequence is 11 residues long. CDR3 bases: TGTGCCAGCAGGAACACAGATACGCAGTATTTT. Its translation: CASRNTDTQYF.

The sample holds many counts of this clonotype. The CDR3 nucleotides are TGTGCCAGCAGCTTAAGTTCGGGAGGGCCTGGAGAGACCCAGTACTTC. It yields the protein CASSLSSGGPGETQYF. The chain is built from TRBV11-1 and TRBJ2-5; 8 bases agree with TRBD2. The CDR3 spans 16 residues. The V gene's germline CDR1 is SGHAT and CDR2 FQDESV (reference sequence). J gave up 4 bases and V 2 bases, and 9 bases lay outside the gene matches.

This clonotype was counted at least ten times. The rearrangement links TRBV5-1 to TRBJ1-1; D uncertain. The ends were cut back, 2 bases at V and 1 base at J, with 6 bases in the middle. Germline CDR1 SGHRS, CDR2 YFSETQ. This CDR3 has 13 amino acids. For the CDR3, the DNA is TGCGCCAGCAGCTTCCAACAGAACACTGAAGCTTTCTTT. This sequence encodes CASSFQQNTEAFF.

This clonotype has just a few counts. J is TRBJ2-7 and V is TRBV2; D may be TRBD2 (6 bases). Germline CDR1 and CDR2: SNHLY and FYNNEI. This CDR3 has 14 amino acids. The V and J ends lost 9 bases and 3 bases respectively, with 18 bases between them. CDR3 in amino acids: CASKTRGNNYEQYF. CDR3 bases: TGTGCCAGTAAGACTAGAGGAAATAACTACGAGCAGTACTTC.

In this sample, this clonotype turned up many times. This chain joins TRBV28 and TRBJ2-7; D is unclear. CDR1 and CDR2 (germline): MDHEN, SYDVKM. Trimming removed 11 bases at V and 6 bases at J, with 11 bases between. The CDR3 loop spans 10 amino acids. The chain's CDR3 is CAEVWGEQYF. CDR3 sequence (DNA): TGTGCCGAAGTGTGGGGCGAGCAGTACTTC.

This clonotype was found many times. V is TRBV30 and J is TRBJ2-1; 13 bases match TRBD2. The CDR3 sequence is 16 residues long. V dropped 1 base and J dropped 7; count of bases not matched to a gene: 7. Per the germline V gene, CDR1 is GTSNPN and CDR2 is SVGIG (reference sequence). CDR3 DNA: TGTGCCTGGAGTGCCTCCGGGACTAGCGGGACAAATGAGCAGTTCTTC. Translated, it gives CAWSASGTSGTNEQFF.